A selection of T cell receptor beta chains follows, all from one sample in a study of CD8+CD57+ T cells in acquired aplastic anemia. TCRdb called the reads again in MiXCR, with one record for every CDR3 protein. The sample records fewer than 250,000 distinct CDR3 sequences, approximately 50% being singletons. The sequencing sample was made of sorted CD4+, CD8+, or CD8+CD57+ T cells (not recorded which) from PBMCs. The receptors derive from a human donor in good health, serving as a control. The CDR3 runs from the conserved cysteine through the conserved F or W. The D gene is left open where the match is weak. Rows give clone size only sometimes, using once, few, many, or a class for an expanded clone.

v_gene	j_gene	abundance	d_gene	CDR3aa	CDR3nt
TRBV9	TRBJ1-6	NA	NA	CASNLEGSYSPLHF	TGCGCCAGCAACTTGGAAGGTTCTTATTCACCCCTCCACTTT
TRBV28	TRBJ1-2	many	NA	CASRLGQPGYGYTF	TGTGCCAGCAGACTCGGACAGCCTGGCTATGGCTACACCTTC
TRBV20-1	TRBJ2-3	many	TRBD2	CSAGQTSGVADTQYF	TGCAGTGCCGGTCAGACTAGCGGGGTGGCAGATACGCAGTATTTT
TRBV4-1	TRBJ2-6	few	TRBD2	CASSQEPGLAGANVLTF	TGCGCCAGCAGCCAAGAGCCCGGACTAGCGGGGGCCAACGTCCTGACTTTC
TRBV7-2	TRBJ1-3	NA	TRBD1	CASSNPGQGERNTIYF	TGTGCCAGCAGCAATCCGGGACAGGGAGAGAGAAACACCATATATTTT
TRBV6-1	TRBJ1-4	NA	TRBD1	CASSEGGGDRKLFF	TGTGCCAGCAGTGAAGGGGGAGGGGACAGAAAACTGTTTTTT
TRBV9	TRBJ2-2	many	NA	CASSVAGGSNTGELFF	TGTGCCAGCAGCGTAGCTGGGGGGAGTAACACCGGGGAGCTGTTTTTT
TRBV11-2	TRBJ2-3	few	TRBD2	CASSPLASGGATDTQYF	TGTGCCAGCAGCCCCCTGGCTAGCGGGGGGGCCACAGATACGCAGTATTTT
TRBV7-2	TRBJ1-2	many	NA	CASSLRPAGGYTF	TGTGCCAGCAGCTTACGACCGGCGGGTGGCTACACCTTC
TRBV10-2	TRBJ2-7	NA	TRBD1	CASNAGDRGREQYF	TGCGCCAGCAACGCCGGGGACAGGGGGCGCGAGCAGTACTTC